The clone carrying this T cell receptor beta chain was seen only a few times. The antigen is unknown. TCRdb keeps only in-frame clones here, not all; method: immunoSEQ multiplex PCR. The data contain 30,000 to 40,000 clones, roughly two thirds of them seen just once; the ten biggest clones take up 25% to 30%. The sample belongs to a study of cytotoxic CD8 clonotypes in ibrutinib-treated CLL. Per germline, CDR1 SQVTM and CDR2 ANQGSEA. V dropped 7 bases and J dropped 4; count of bases not matched to a gene: 8. The CDR3 spans 13 residues. Notes on the study in general: T-cell clonality at baseline went above that of age-matched healthy donors and rose and fell with circulating CD8+ T-cell counts.

Sequenced here: PBMCs, sampled before ibrutinib treatment. The TCR sequence derives from a human donor with chronic lymphocytic leukemia. V and J are TRBV29-1 and TRBJ2-7; TRBD1 aligns across 9 bases. Written as DNA, the CDR3 is TGCAGCGGAAGCTTTGGGACAGGGTACGAGCAGTACTTC. This translates into CSGSFGTGYEQYF.